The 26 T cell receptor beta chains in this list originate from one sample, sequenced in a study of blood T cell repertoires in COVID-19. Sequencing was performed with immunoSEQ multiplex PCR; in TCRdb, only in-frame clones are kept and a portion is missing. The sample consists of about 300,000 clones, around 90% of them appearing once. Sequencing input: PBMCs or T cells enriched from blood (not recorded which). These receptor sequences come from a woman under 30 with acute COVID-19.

In DNA, the CDR3 is TGTGCCAGCAGCCAAGATTCAGCGATTCCCCACGAGCAGTACTTC. Its protein is CASSQDSAIPHEQYF. The chain links TRBV3-1 (or the pseudogene TRBV3-2) to TRBJ2-7; D ambiguous. The CDR3 loop spans 15 amino acids. CDR1 and CDR2 (germline): LGHDT, YNNKEL (reference sequence). Between the trimmed V and J ends, which lost 0 bases and 5 bases, there was a span of 14 bases.

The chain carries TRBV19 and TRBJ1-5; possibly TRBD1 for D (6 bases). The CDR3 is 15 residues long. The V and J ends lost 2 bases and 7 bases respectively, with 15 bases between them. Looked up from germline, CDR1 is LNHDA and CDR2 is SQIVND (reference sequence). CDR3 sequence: CASSIFGGARQPQHF. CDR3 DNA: TGTGCCAGTAGTATATTTGGGGGCGCGCGGCAGCCCCAGCATTTT.

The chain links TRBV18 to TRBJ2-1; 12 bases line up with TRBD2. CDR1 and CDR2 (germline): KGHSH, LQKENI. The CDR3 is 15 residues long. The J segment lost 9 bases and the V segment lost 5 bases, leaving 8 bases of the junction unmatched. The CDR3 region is CASSSTSGSFTEQFF. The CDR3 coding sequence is TGTGCCAGCTCATCGACTAGCGGGAGTTTCACTGAGCAGTTCTTC.

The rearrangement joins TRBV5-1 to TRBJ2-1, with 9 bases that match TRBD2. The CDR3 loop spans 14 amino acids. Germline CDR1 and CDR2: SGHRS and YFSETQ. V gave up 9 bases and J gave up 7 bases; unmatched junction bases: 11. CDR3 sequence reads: CAKYSGRKSNEQFF. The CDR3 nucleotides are TGCGCCAAGTATAGCGGGAGAAAATCGAATGAGCAGTTCTTC.

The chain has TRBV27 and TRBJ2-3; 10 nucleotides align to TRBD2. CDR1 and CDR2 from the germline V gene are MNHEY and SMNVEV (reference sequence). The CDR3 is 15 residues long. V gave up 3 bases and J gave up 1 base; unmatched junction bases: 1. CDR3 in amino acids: CASSFLAGGTDTQYF. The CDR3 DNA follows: TGTGCCAGCAGTTTCCTAGCGGGAGGCACAGATACGCAGTATTTT.

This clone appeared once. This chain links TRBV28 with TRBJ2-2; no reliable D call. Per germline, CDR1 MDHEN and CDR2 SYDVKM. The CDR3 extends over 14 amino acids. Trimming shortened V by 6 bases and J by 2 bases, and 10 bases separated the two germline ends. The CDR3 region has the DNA TGTGCCAGCAGCCGATCTAGTAACACCGGGGAGCTGTTTTTT. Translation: CASSRSSNTGELFF.

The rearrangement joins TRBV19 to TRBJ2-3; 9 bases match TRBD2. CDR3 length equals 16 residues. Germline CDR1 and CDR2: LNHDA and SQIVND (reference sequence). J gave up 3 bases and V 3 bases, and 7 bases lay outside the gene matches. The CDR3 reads CASSIRGGRVTDTQYF. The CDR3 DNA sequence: TGTGCCAGTAGTATTCGGGGCGGGAGGGTTACAGATACGCAGTATTTT.

In DNA form, the CDR3 reads TGTGCCAGCAGTGAAGGGGGCCCGAACACTGAAGCTTTCTTT. This gives the protein CASSEGGPNTEAFF. The V gene is TRBV2, the J gene TRBJ1-1; TRBD1 is a possible D gene (5 bases). Trimming removed 1 base from V and 1 base from J, with 7 bases in between. The germline CDR1 and CDR2 sequences are SNHLY and FYNNEI. This CDR3 is 14 amino acids long.

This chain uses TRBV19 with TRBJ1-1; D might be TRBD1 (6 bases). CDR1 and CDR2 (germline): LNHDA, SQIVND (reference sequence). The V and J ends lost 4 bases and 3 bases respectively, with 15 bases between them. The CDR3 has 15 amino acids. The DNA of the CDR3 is TGTGCCAGTAGTACCAGACCCTCAGGGGACACTGAAGCTTTCTTT. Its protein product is CASSTRPSGDTEAFF.

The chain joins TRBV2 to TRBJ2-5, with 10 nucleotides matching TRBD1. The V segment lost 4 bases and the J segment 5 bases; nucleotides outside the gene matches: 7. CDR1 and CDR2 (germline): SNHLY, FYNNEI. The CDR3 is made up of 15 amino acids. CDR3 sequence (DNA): TGTGCCAGCAGTGCCCGACAGGGGGCGTGGGAGACCCAGTACTTC. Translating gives CASSARQGAWETQYF. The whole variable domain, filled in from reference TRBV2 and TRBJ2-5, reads EPEVTQTPSHQVTQMGQEVILRCVPISNHLYFYWYRQILGQKVEFLVSFYNNEISEKSEIFDDQFSVERPDGSNFTLKIRSTKLEDSAMYFCASSARQGAWETQYFGPGTRLLVL.

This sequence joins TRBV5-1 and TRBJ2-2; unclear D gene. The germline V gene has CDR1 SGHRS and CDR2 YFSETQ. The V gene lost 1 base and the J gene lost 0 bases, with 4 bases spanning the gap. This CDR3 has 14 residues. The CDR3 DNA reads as TGCGCCAGCAGCTTGAATACGAACACCGGGGAGCTGTTTTTT. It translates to CASSLNTNTGELFF.

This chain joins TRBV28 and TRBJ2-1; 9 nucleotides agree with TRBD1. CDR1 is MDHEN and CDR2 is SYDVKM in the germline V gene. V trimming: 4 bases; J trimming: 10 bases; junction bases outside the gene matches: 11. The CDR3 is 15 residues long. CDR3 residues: CASSSSGQGIIEQFF. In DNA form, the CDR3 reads TGTGCCAGCAGTTCCTCCGGACAGGGGATCATCGAGCAGTTCTTC.

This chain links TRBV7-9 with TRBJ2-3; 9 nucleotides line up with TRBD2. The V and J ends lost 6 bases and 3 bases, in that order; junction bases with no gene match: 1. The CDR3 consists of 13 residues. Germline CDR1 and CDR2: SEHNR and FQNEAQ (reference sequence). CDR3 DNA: TGTGCCAGCAGGGCGGGAGGGACAGATACGCAGTATTTT. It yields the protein CASRAGGTDTQYF.

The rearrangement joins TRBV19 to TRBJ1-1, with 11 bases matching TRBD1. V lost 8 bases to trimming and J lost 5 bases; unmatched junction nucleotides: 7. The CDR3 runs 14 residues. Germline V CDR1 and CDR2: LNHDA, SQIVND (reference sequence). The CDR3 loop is CASRSGTGGTEAFF. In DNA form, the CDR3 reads TGTGCCAGTCGTTCCGGGACAGGGGGTACTGAAGCTTTCTTT.

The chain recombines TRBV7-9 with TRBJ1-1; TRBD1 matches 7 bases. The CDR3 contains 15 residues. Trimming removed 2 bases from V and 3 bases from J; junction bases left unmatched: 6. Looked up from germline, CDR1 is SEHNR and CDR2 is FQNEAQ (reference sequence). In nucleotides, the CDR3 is TGTGCCAGCAGCTTACAGGGGGGAGGTGACACTGAAGCTTTCTTT. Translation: CASSLQGGGDTEAFF.

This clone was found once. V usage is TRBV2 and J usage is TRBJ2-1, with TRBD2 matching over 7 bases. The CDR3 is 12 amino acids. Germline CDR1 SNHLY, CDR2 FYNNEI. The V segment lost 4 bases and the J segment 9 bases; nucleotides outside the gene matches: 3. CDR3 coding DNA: TGTGCCAGCAGTGGCGGGGAGGGTGAGCAGTTCTTC. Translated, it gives CASSGGEGEQFF.

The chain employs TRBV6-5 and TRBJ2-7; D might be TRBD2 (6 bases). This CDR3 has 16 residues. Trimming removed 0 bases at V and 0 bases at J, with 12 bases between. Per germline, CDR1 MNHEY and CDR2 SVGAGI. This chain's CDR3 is CASSYSGLASSYEQYF. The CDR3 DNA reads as TGTGCCAGCAGTTACTCGGGGCTAGCGAGCTCCTACGAGCAGTACTTC.

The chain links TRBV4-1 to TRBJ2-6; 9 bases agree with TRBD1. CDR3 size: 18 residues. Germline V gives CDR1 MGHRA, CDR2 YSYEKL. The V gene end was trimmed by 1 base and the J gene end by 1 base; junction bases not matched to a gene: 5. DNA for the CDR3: TGCGCCAGCAGCCAAGGCGGGACAGGGAGATCTGGGGCCAACGTCCTGACTTTC. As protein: CASSQGGTGRSGANVLTF.

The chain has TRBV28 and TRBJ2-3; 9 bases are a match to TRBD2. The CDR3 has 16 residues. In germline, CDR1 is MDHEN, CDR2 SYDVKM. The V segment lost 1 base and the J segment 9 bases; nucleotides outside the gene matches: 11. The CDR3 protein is CASSLSGREGGWTQYF. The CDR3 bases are TGTGCCAGCAGTTTATCGGGGCGGGAGGGGGGATGGACGCAGTATTTT.

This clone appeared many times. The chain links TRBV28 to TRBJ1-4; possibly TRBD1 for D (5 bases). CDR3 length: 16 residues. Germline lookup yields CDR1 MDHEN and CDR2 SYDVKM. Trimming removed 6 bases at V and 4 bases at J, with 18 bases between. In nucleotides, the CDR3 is TGTGCCAGCAGAGTCCCCGGGCAGGGCCTTAATGAAAAACTGTTTTTT. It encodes CASRVPGQGLNEKLFF.

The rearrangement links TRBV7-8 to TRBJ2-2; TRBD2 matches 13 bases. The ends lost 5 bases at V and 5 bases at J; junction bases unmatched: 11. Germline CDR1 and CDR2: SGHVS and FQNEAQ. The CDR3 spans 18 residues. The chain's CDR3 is CASSRDRTSGSFTGELFF. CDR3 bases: TGTGCCAGCAGCCGAGATAGGACTAGCGGGAGTTTTACCGGGGAGCTGTTTTTT.

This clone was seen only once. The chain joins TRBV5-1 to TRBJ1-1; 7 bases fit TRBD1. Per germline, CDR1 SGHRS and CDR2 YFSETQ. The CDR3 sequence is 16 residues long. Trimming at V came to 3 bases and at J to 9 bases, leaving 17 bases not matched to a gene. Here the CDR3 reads CASSSGTDPGGRKAFF. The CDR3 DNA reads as TGCGCCAGCAGCTCGGGGACAGACCCTGGGGGGAGGAAAGCTTTCTTT.

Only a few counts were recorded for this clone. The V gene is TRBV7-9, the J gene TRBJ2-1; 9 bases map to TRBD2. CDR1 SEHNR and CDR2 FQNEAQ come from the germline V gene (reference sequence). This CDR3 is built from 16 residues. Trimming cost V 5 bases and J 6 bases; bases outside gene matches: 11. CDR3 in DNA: TGTGCCAGCAGCGCCCGACTAGCGGCGGAGGGCAATGAGCAGTTCTTC. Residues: CASSARLAAEGNEQFF.

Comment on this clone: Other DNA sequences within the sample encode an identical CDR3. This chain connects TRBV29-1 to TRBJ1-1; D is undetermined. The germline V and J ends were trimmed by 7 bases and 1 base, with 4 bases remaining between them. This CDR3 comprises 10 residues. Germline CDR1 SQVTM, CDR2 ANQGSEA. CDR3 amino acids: CSARNTEAFF. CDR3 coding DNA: TGCAGCGCTAGGAACACTGAAGCTTTCTTT.

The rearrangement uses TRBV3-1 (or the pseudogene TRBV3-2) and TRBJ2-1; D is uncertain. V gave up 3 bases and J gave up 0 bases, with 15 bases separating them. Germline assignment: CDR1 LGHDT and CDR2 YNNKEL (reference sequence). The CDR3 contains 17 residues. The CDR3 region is CASSHPLTPSSYNEQFF. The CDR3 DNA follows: TGTGCCAGCAGCCATCCTCTGACTCCGAGCTCCTACAATGAGCAGTTCTTC.

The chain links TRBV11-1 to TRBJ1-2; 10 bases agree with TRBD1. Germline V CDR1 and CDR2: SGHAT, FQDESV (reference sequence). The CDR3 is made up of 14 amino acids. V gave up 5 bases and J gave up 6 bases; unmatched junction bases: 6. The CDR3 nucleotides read TGTGCCAGCAGCATGGGACAGGGGTTCGATGGCTACACCTTC. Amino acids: CASSMGQGFDGYTF.